This TCR beta chain was captured by sequencing in a study of blood T cells in healthy people across ages. Study information: Template switching caught about one barcoded beta molecule for each two T cells.

Primed by a sample-barcoded 5' primer and a J-beta primer mix, a second PCR proceeded for roughly 7 to 12 cycles. Using its own MiXCR run on the 5' RACE reads, TCRdb lists one record per CDR3 protein. The sample holds 1.5 million to 2 million distinct CDR3 sequences, about 30% seen once. This clonotype was seen at least ten times. Per-sample yields of isolated PBMCs were at least 6.5 million. Germline CDR1 and CDR2: SGHRS and YFSETQ. The CDR3 covers 16 residues. V lost 5 bases and J lost 3; bases outside the gene matches: 12. The chain uses TRBV5-1 and TRBJ2-7; 9 bases line up with TRBD1. The sequence came from a woman under 40 in good health. Source material: blood. The CDR3 DNA reads TGCGCCAGCAGGCTCCGGGACAGGGAGAACCTCTACGAGCAGTACTTC. This gives the protein CASRLRDRENLYEQYF.